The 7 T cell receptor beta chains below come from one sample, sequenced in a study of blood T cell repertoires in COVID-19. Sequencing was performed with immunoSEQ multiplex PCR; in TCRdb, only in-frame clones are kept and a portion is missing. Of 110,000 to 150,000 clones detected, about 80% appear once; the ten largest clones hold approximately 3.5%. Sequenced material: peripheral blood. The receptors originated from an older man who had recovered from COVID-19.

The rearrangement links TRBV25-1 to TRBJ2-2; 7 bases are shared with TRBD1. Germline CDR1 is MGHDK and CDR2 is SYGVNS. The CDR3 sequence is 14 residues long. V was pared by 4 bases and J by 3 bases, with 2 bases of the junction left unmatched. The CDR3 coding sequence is TGTGCCAGCAGTGTTGACAGGGACACCGGGGAGCTGTTTTTT. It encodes CASSVDRDTGELFF.

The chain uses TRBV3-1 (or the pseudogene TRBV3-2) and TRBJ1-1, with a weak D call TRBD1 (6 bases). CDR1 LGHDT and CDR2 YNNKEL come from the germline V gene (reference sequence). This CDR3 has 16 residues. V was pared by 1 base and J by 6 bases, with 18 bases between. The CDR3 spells CASSQGLTRDNSEAFF. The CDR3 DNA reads TGTGCCAGCAGCCAAGGTTTAACCCGGGACAACTCTGAAGCTTTCTTT.

The CDR3 here is CAISEGQSPRETQYF. For the CDR3, the DNA is TGTGCCATCAGTGAGGGACAGAGTCCTCGGGAGACCCAGTACTTC. The V call is TRBV10-3, the J call TRBJ2-5; weak D call: TRBD1 (6 bases). Trimming cost V 2 bases and J 5 bases, with 15 bases left between them. There are 15 residues in the CDR3. Germline CDR1 reads ENHRY; CDR2 reads SYGVKD.

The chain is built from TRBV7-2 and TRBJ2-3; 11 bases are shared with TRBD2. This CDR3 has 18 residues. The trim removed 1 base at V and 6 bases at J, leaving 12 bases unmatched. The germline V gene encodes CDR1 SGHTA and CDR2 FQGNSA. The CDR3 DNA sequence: TGTGCCAGCAGCTTAGGGTGGGGGACTAGCGGAACTTTGGATACGCAGTATTTT. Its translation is CASSLGWGTSGTLDTQYF.

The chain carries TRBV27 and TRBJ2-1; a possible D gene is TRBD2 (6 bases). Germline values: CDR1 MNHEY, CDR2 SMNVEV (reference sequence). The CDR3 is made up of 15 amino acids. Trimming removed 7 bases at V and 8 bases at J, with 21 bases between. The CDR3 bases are TGTGCCAGCACCTCATTGGGAGCGCCGGGGGATGAGCAGTTCTTC. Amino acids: CASTSLGAPGDEQFF.

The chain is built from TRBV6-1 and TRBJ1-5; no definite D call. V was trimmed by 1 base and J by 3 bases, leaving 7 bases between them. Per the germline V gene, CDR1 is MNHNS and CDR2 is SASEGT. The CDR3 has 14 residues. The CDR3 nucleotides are TGTGCCAGCAGTGAAGTTGCAGTCAATCAGCCCCAGCATTTT. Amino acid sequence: CASSEVAVNQPQHF.

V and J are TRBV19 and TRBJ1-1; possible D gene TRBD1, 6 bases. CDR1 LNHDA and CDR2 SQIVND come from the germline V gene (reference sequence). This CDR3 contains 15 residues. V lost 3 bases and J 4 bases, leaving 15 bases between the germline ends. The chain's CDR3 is CASSMGPTGSTEAFF. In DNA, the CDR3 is TGTGCCAGTAGTATGGGGCCGACAGGCAGCACTGAAGCTTTCTTT.